The clone carrying this T cell receptor beta chain was seen once. The CDR3 is made up of 17 amino acids. Trimming shortened V by 1 base and J by 7 bases, and 22 bases separated the two germline ends. Looked up from germline, CDR1 is SGHAT and CDR2 is FQNNGV. The data stem from a study of identical twins. TCRdb itself ran the 5' RACE reads through MiXCR, one entry per CDR3 protein. The sample has about 890,000 distinct CDR3 sequences; more than 9% are singletons. This same sample was also taken into another study, of yellow fever vaccine responses in identical twins.

This chain uses TRBV11-2 with TRBJ2-5; D is unclear. The receptor's source is a woman under 30 in good health. Input material: PBMCs. The DNA for the CDR3 is TGTGCCAGCAGCTTAGTCGTTTCGCAGGCGAGTGCAGGGACCCAGTACTTC. Translated: CASSLVVSQASAGTQYF.